This T cell receptor beta chain was observed in a study of Ad26.COV2.S vaccination and SARS-CoV-2 variants. Whole-study results and caveats: A substantial breadth of spike-specific CD8+ and CD4+ T cell responses after vaccination has been reported. TCR breadth and depth analyses may have underestimated total T cell responses.

Profiled with immunoSEQ multiplex PCR; TCRdb holds only in-frame clones, not every one. The repertoire includes roughly 240,000 clones, approximately 88% of them detected once, and around 10% sits in the top ten. Treatment specified: around 19 received Ad26.COV2.S at low or high dose, single or two shots; about 5 received placebo; per-sample allocation not given. Samples came from day 63 after the first vaccine or placebo injection. Participants' vaccine, an Ad26 vector, delivered Wuhan-strain SARS-CoV-2 spike. To note about this clone: The antigen is unknown.

The CDR3 contains 16 residues. This TCR came from a person between 18 and 60 years old who received the Ad26.COV2.S COVID-19 vaccine or a placebo. The chain carries TRBV21-1 and TRBJ1-6. TRBV21-1 is a known pseudogene. Sequencing was performed on peripheral blood, taken in a trial of Ad26.COV2.S vaccine versus placebo. The CDR3 DNA is TGTGCCAGAAAAAACGGGCTCCACGGGCATAATTCACCCCTCCACTTT. Protein sequence: CARKNGLHGHNSPLHF.